These 7 T cell receptor beta chains were sequenced from one sample in a study of cytomegalovirus exposure and HLA in healthy donors. Primers for the PCR totalled 60 Vbeta and 13 Jbeta. The repertoire was sequenced with immunoSEQ multiplex PCR; TCRdb's copy has only in-frame clones and lacks some. This sample yields around 58,000 clones, of which more than 60% are seen a single time; 4% to 5.5% belongs to the top ten. The sample was PBMCs. The receptors originated from a male donor in good health and CMV-seropositive.

J is TRBJ1-1 and V is TRBV18; 9 bases fit TRBD1. Looked up from germline, CDR1 is KGHSH and CDR2 is LQKENI. With V trimmed by 3 bases and J by 1 base, 3 bases remained unmatched. The CDR3 has 15 amino acids. The CDR3 reads CASSPRQGGNTEAFF. CDR3 nucleotide sequence: TGTGCCAGCTCACCCCGACAGGGGGGGAACACTGAAGCTTTCTTT.

This clone was recorded once. The chain couples TRBV7-2 to TRBJ2-2, with a tentative D call TRBD1 (5 bases). V lost 4 bases to trimming and J lost 3 bases, with 18 bases between them. The CDR3 totals 17 residues. Germline V lookup: CDR1 SGHTA, CDR2 FQGNSA. CDR3 DNA sequence: TGTGCCAGCAGCTACCAGCGCGGAGTAGGGGACACCGGGGAGCTGTTTTTT. Translated: CASSYQRGVGDTGELFF.

The V and J genes are TRBV7-2 and TRBJ2-7; possibly TRBD1 for D (5 bases). Per germline, CDR1 SGHTA and CDR2 FQGNSA. The CDR3 spans 15 residues. The V gene lost 2 bases and the J gene lost 4 bases, with 15 bases spanning the gap. CDR3 residues: CASSLSSRVLYEQYF. The CDR3 nucleotides are TGTGCCAGCAGCTTATCTTCCAGGGTGTTATACGAGCAGTACTTC.

The V gene is TRBV5-6, the J gene TRBJ2-7; a possible D gene is TRBD1 (6 bases). Looked up from germline, CDR1 is SGHDT and CDR2 is YYEEEE. Trimming took 4 bases from V and 2 from J, leaving 16 bases between them. This CDR3 has 15 residues. This CDR3 reads CASSPPGVTAYEQYF. The CDR3 nucleotides read TGTGCCAGCAGCCCTCCAGGGGTAACAGCCTACGAGCAGTACTTC.

V usage is TRBV11-2 and J usage is TRBJ2-3; D gene unclear. The CDR3 spans 12 residues. Germline CDR1 is SGHAT and CDR2 is FQNNGV. V was trimmed by 3 bases and J by 3 bases, leaving 4 bases between them. DNA for the CDR3: TGTGCCAGCAGCTTTCTAACAGATACGCAGTATTTT. It yields the protein CASSFLTDTQYF. Full variable domain (outside the CDR3, taken from reference TRBV11-2 and TRBJ2-3): EAGVAQSPRYKIIEKRQSVAFWCNPISGHATLYWYQQILGQGPKLLIQFQNNGVVDDSQLPKDRFSAERLKGVDSTLKIQPAKLEDSAVYLCASSFLTDTQYFGPGTRLTVL.

The chain is built from TRBV6-6 and TRBJ2-7; 7 positions agree with TRBD1. The V and J ends lost 2 bases and 1 base, in that order; junction bases with no gene match: 5. The germline gives CDR1 MNHNY, CDR2 SVGAGI (reference sequence). CDR3 size: 15 residues. The CDR3 nucleotides are TGTGCCAGCAGTTACAAGGGGGCGAGATCCTACGAGCAGTACTTC. Its protein product is CASSYKGARSYEQYF.

The chain links TRBV30 to TRBJ2-7; 12 positions agree with TRBD1. Trimming cost V 3 bases and J 5 bases; bases outside gene matches: 11. Germline loops: CDR1 GTSNPN, CDR2 SVGIG (reference sequence). CDR3 size: 16 residues. CDR3 sequence reads: CAWSHRPGQGANEQYF. For the CDR3, the DNA is TGTGCCTGGAGCCACCGGCCGGGACAGGGGGCCAACGAGCAGTACTTC. The variable domain in full, completed from reference TRBV30 and TRBJ2-7, reads SQTIHQWPATLVQPVGSPLSLECTVEGTSNPNLYWYRQAAGRGLQLLFYSVGIGQISSEVPQNLSASRPQDRQFILSSKKLLLSDSGFYLCAWSHRPGQGANEQYFGPGTRLTVT.